The following is a T cell receptor beta chain sequence with its context. Its antigen is unidentified. Germline lookup yields CDR1 SGHRS and CDR2 YFSETQ. With V trimmed by 4 bases and J by 4 bases, 6 bases remained unmatched. The CDR3 runs to 14 residues. Peripheral blood samples of around 11 milliliters were drawn from each donor. This record comes from a study of blood T cells in healthy people across ages. Through a sample-barcoded 5' primer and a J-beta primer mix, a second PCR was run for roughly 7 to 11 cycles. TCRdb re-called the 5' RACE reads with MiXCR, one entry per CDR3 protein. The sample holds roughly 560,000 distinct CDR3 sequences, around 24% seen once. Regarding the study as a whole: Comparison with aged donors showed that long-lived donors had more naive CD4+ cells and higher diversity.

Another study also made use of these data, one on T cells of mothers and their children. That study adds: Barcodes for each sample and 2-4 random nucleotides were added by the M1S primer used in the second PCR. An overlap that was slightly higher, though non-significant, was seen in related mother-child pairs versus unrelated pairs.

The receptor was derived from a boy between 10 and 17 years old in good health. This sequence joins TRBV5-1 and TRBJ1-2, with 8 bases matching TRBD1. Source material: blood. The CDR3 reads CASSVNTGGYGYTF. The CDR3 DNA reads TGCGCCAGCAGCGTGAACACAGGGGGCTATGGCTACACCTTC.